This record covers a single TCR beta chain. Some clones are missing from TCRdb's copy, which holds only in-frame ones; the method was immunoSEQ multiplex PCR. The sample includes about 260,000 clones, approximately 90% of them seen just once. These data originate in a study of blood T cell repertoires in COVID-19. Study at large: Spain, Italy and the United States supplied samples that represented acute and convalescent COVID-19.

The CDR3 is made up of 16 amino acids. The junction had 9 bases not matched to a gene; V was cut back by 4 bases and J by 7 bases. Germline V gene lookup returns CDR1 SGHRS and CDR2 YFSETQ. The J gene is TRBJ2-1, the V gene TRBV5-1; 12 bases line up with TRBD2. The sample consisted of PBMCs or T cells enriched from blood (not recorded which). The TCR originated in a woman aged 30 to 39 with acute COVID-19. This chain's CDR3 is CASSPLTSGSKNEQFF. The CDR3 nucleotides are TGCGCCAGCAGCCCTCTGACTAGCGGGAGTAAAAATGAGCAGTTCTTC.